This T cell receptor (beta chain) was recovered during a study of monozygotic twins with inflammatory bowel disease. Whole-study findings and limits: Healthy co-twins showed greater TCRbeta diversity (inverse Simpson) than IBD patients. The analysis yielded no support for one strong signal or clonotype associated with IBD.

CDR1 and CDR2 from the germline V gene are SGHRS and YFSETQ. This CDR3 comprises 15 residues. On this clonotype: Its antigen is as yet unknown.

Blood was drawn at around 2.5 ml per donor. TCR libraries were prepared from around 3,800 ng total RNA each. Reanalyzing the 5' RACE reads, TCRdb keeps one entry per CDR3 protein, without DNA. The record lists roughly 330,000 distinct CDR3 sequences, of which the ten most abundant hold approximately 2%. Sequenced: blood. V and J are TRBV5-1 and TRBJ1-4. This clonotype originated in a human donor with ulcerative colitis or Crohn's disease, or a healthy co-twin of an affected twin (not recorded which). CDR3 sequence reads: CASSLLGSPNEKLFF.